This T cell receptor beta chain was captured by sequencing in a study of CD8 T cells in Susac syndrome. Findings and limits, study-wide: In total CD8+ repertoires, over 15 Susac-specific public clones were found, and CD8+ TEMRA repertoires had about 5.

RNA was extracted with the RNeasy kit, and a quantity of roughly 0.5 to 1 ug was reverse transcribed using random hexamers. The method of amplification for TCR beta CDR3 was immunoSEQ multiplex PCR, covering 54 Vbeta and 13 Jbeta. TCRdb re-derived calls from the immunoSEQ multiplex PCR reads in MiXCR, one entry per CDR3 protein. The sample has about 130,000 distinct CDR3 sequences; approximately 95% are singletons. This CDR3 has 15 amino acids. From germline, CDR1 is MGHRA and CDR2 YSYEKL. The V end lost 3 bases, the J end lost 1 base, and 12 bases lay between the germline ends. About this clonotype itself: Its antigen is unidentified.

The chain has TRBV4-1 and TRBJ2-5; D is perhaps TRBD1 (5 bases). Sequencing was done on a sample of CD8+ T cells from PBMCs. The TCR originated in a human donor with Susac syndrome. Here the CDR3 DNA reads TGCGCCAGCAGCCAGACGACAGATCCCCAAGAGACCCAGTACTTC. Its translation is CASSQTTDPQETQYF.